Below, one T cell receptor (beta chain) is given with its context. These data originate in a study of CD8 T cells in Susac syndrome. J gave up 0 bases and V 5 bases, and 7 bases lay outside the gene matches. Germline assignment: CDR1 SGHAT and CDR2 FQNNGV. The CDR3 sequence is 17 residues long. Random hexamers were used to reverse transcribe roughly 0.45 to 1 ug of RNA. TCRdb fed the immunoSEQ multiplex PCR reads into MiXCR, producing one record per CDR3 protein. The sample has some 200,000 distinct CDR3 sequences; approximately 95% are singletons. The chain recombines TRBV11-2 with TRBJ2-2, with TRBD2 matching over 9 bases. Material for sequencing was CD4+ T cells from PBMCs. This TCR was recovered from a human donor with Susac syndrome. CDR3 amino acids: CASSQTTSGANTGELFF. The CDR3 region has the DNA TGTGCCAGCAGCCAAACGACTAGCGGCGCGAACACCGGGGAGCTGTTTTTT.